Listed below are T cell receptor beta chains from one sample, sequenced in a study of shared clonotypes between healthy human individuals. The repertoire was sequenced with immunoSEQ multiplex PCR; TCRdb's copy has only in-frame clones and lacks some. This table holds roughly 2.2 million clones, roughly 92% found once. Specimen: naive CD4+ T cells from PBMCs. All receptors derive from a man aged 18 to 29 in good health. Some clones in this sample may be carry-over from other donors' samples. Each CDR3 is given with its conserved first and last residue. A D gene is named only where the DNA matches it firmly. Size tells how often a clone was seen (once, few, many) or the class of an expanded clone, and some rows leave it out.

TRBD2,.,TRBJ2-3,TRBV13,CASSLIGRGLVRGTTDTQYF,TGTGCCAGCAGCTTAATTGGAAGGGGACTAGTAAGAGGGACAACAGATACGCAGTATTTT
.,.,TRBJ2-7,TRBV13,CASSFGRMTYEQYF,TGTGCCAGCAGCTTCGGTCGGATGACCTACGAGCAGTACTTC
.,.,TRBJ2-1,TRBV28,CASRTTLGGRSYNEQFF,TGTGCCAGCAGAACAACCCTGGGGGGACGCTCCTACAATGAGCAGTTCTTC
.,.,TRBJ2-1,TRBV5-8,CASSLEPGAGNEQFF,TGTGCCAGCAGCTTGGAACCAGGGGCGGGCAATGAGCAGTTCTTC
.,.,TRBJ1-2,TRBV5-1,CASSPLETRPAGYTF,TGCGCCAGCAGCCCCTTGGAGACCCGCCCTGCGGGCTACACCTTC
TRBD1,.,TRBJ2-2,TRBV7-8,CASSFGQGAGELFF,TGTGCCAGCAGCTTCGGACAGGGAGCCGGGGAGCTGTTTTTT
.,.,TRBJ1-5,TRBV6-6,CASSPLLTVGRQPQHF,TGTGCCAGCAGCCCTCTGTTGACAGTGGGTAGGCAGCCCCAGCATTTT
.,.,TRBJ1-1,TRBV2,CASSDTVMNTEAFF,TGTGCCAGCAGTGACACCGTCATGAACACTGAAGCTTTCTTT
.,.,TRBJ2-1,TRBV11-2,CASRPLAIRYNEQFF,TGTGCCAGCAGGCCACTAGCAATACGGTACAATGAGCAGTTCTTC
TRBD2,.,TRBJ2-3,TRBV29-1,CSVRRGGDTQYF,TGCAGCGTTAGAAGGGGAGGGGATACGCAGTATTTT
TRBD1,.,TRBJ1-1,TRBV5-1,CASSPRQGNTEAFF,TGCGCCAGCAGCCCCCGACAGGGGAACACTGAAGCTTTCTTT
TRBD1,.,TRBJ1-1,TRBV5-4,CASSLWTGDIEAFF,TGTGCCAGCAGCTTATGGACAGGGGATATCGAAGCTTTCTTT
.,.,TRBJ2-7,TRBV29-1,CSVEDRGSGAYEQYF,TGCAGCGTTGAGGATCGAGGTAGCGGCGCCTACGAGCAGTACTTC
TRBD2,.,TRBJ2-1,TRBV30,CAWSGLAYNEQFF,TGTGCCTGGTCGGGACTAGCGTACAATGAGCAGTTCTTC
TRBD1,few,TRBJ1-2,TRBV5-1,CASSLGTGVNYGYTF,TGCGCCAGCAGCTTGGGGACAGGAGTTAACTATGGCTACACCTTC
.,.,TRBJ1-5,TRBV18,CASSPGGYGISGSPQHF,TGTGCCAGCTCACCTGGAGGATATGGGATCTCAGGCTCGCCCCAGCATTTT
.,.,TRBJ2-7,TRBV6-5,CASSSPGTAYRQYF,TGTGCCAGCAGTTCTCCGGGGACTGCTTACAGGCAGTACTTC
.,.,TRBJ2-2,TRBV7-2,CASSLPLRGTGELFF,TGTGCCAGCAGCTTACCGCTCCGCGGGACCGGGGAGCTGTTTTTT
.,.,TRBJ2-5,TRBV5-1,CASSLFGNQETQYF,TGCGCCAGCAGCTTATTCGGGAACCAAGAGACCCAGTACTTC